One sample yielded the 28 T cell receptor beta chains listed below, sequenced in a study of long-term antiretroviral therapy in people with HIV. At the survey level, the v3.0 immunoSEQ assay was run. The table came from immunoSEQ multiplex PCR; TCRdb's copy has only in-frame clones and leaves some out. The sample has some 15,000 clones, 70% to 90% seen once. The specimen comprised unsorted PBMCs, sampled 6.2 years after starting antiretroviral therapy. These receptors were taken from a man in his forties with HIV.

This sequence joins TRBV27 and TRBJ2-7, with D possibly TRBD2 on 5 matching bases. In germline, CDR1 is MNHEY, CDR2 SMNVEV (reference sequence). The CDR3 contains 13 residues. V was pared by 5 bases and J by 0 bases, with 8 bases between. CDR3 nucleotide sequence: TGTGCCAGCAGTCTACTAGACTCCTACGAGCAGTACTTC. It specifies CASSLLDSYEQYF.

Details on this clone: One end of the junction does not line up with germline, which may come from a read error. The rearrangement joins TRBV7-7 to TRBJ2-7; D gene unclear. CDR1 and CDR2 from the germline V gene are SSHAT and FNYEAQ (reference sequence). CDR3 length: 16 residues. CDR3 coding DNA: TGTGCTAGCAGCCTGGGTAGCTATCCCGGTTTAGACGAGCAGTACTTC. Its translation is CASSLGSYPGLDEQYF.

The rearrangement joins TRBV28 to TRBJ1-4; D is unclear. The germline V gene has CDR1 MDHEN and CDR2 SYDVKM. The V end was cut by 7 bases, the J end by 6 bases, with 15 bases between. CDR3 length: 14 amino acids. The CDR3 region is CASTPSGEYEKLFF. CDR3 coding DNA: TGTGCCAGCACCCCCTCCGGCGAGTATGAAAAACTGTTTTTT.

The chain employs TRBV7-9 and TRBJ1-1; the D gene is possibly TRBD1 (5 bases). The CDR3 has 14 amino acids. CDR1 and CDR2 from the germline V gene are SEHNR and FQNEAQ (reference sequence). V lost 4 bases and J lost 1, with 10 bases in between. This chain's CDR3 is CASSSRVPNTEAFF. The CDR3 DNA reads TGTGCCAGCAGCTCCAGGGTTCCGAACACTGAAGCTTTCTTT.

The chain uses TRBV2 and TRBJ2-7; a possible D gene is TRBD2 (6 bases). V was clipped by 6 bases and J by 3 bases, with 12 bases between them. Germline V CDR1 and CDR2: SNHLY, FYNNEI. This CDR3 comprises 13 residues. This CDR3 reads CASSPGLSYEQYF. The CDR3 nucleotides are TGTGCCAGCAGCCCGGGACTGAGCTACGAGCAGTACTTC.

The chain couples TRBV7-2 to TRBJ1-5; 7 bases line up with TRBD1. Unmatched junction bases numbered 4, after V lost 3 bases and J lost 5 bases. This CDR3 has 14 residues. The germline CDR1 and CDR2 sequences are SGHTA and FQGNSA. The CDR3, as DNA: TGTGCCAGCAGCTTGACAGGGAATTATCAGCCCCAGCATTTT. As protein: CASSLTGNYQPQHF.

The gene calls are TRBV5-6 and TRBJ2-1, with 14 bases fitting TRBD2. Losses at the gene ends were 4 bases for V and 6 bases for J; bases not matched to a gene: 6. The CDR3 is made up of 16 amino acids. Germline values: CDR1 SGHDT, CDR2 YYEEEE. The CDR3 DNA sequence: TGTGCCAGCAGCAAGAGGACTAGCGGGAGGTTCAATGAGCAGTTCTTC. Translation gives CASSKRTSGRFNEQFF.

The gene calls are TRBV9 and TRBJ2-5; no firm D call. Germline CDR1 reads SGDLS; CDR2 reads YYNGEE. The CDR3 length is 16 residues. Trimming took 0 bases from V and 1 from J, leaving 13 bases between them. Here the CDR3 DNA reads TGTGCCAGCAGCGTAGGTCTGTTGGGGTTCCAAGAGACCCAGTACTTC. This translates into CASSVGLLGFQETQYF.

The chain combines TRBV18 with TRBJ2-7; either TRBD1 or TRBD2 may supply D (5 bases each). This CDR3 contains 15 residues. The V and J ends lost 5 bases and 0 bases respectively, with 14 bases between them. Germline V CDR1 and CDR2: KGHSH, LQKENI. The CDR3 region is CASSVRGDDSYEQYF. The CDR3 nucleotides are TGTGCCAGCTCAGTACGTGGGGACGACTCCTACGAGCAGTACTTC.

Worth noting for this clone: The limits of the CDR3 on the DNA are not certain, so only TCRdb's listed CDR3 is given. This chain uses TRBV7-9 with TRBJ2-7; whether TRBD1, the table's D call, matches the DNA was not checked. Germline lookup yields CDR1 SEHNR and CDR2 FQNEAQ (reference sequence). The CDR3 spans 15 amino acids, including both terminal residues. The CDR3 loop is CASSRVGQGILRSYF.

The chain recombines TRBV7-3 with TRBJ2-7, with D perhaps TRBD2 (5 bases). The V gene lost 3 bases and the J gene lost 3 bases, with 9 bases spanning the gap. Germline V gene data show CDR1 as SGHTA and CDR2 as FQGTGA. The CDR3 has 13 residues. This CDR3 is CASSFFAGYEQYF. The CDR3 DNA reads as TGTGCCAGCAGCTTCTTTGCGGGCTACGAGCAGTACTTC.

The chain joins TRBV28 to TRBJ1-1; D unresolved. With 1 base removed from V and 2 bases from J, the gap between germline ends came to 11 bases. The CDR3 has 15 residues. Germline V gene sequence: CDR1 MDHEN, CDR2 SYDVKM. The CDR3 spells CASSLSEHLNTEAFF. In DNA, the CDR3 is TGTGCCAGCAGTTTATCCGAACACTTAAACACTGAAGCTTTCTTT.

The chain links TRBV7-9 to TRBJ2-1; D might be TRBD1 (5 bases). Germline V gives CDR1 SEHNR, CDR2 FQNEAQ (reference sequence). With 1 base removed from V and 9 bases from J, the gap between germline ends came to 10 bases. The length of the CDR3 is 13 residues. CDR3 sequence reads: CASSLEGRGEQFF. CDR3 in DNA: TGTGCCAGCAGCTTAGAGGGTAGGGGTGAGCAGTTCTTC.

CDR3 nucleotide sequence: TGTGCCAGCAGCCAGTATAATGAAAAACTGTTTTTT. Translated: CASSQYNEKLFF. The genes are TRBV14 and TRBJ1-4, with D unresolved. This CDR3 has 12 residues. In germline, CDR1 is SGHDN, CDR2 FVKESK. The V gene lost 3 bases and the J gene lost 4 bases, with 3 bases spanning the gap.

DNA of the CDR3: TGTGCCAGCAGTGACCAGACCTACGAGCAGTACTTC. Protein product: CASSDQTYEQYF. The rearrangement links TRBV2 to TRBJ2-7, with D hard to call. The germline V and J ends were trimmed by 3 bases and 2 bases, with 5 bases remaining between them. Looked up from germline, CDR1 is SNHLY and CDR2 is FYNNEI. CDR3 length: 12 residues.

DNA for the CDR3: TGCAGCGTCTTAGCACCCGAGAGCAATGAGCAGTTCTTC. Amino acids: CSVLAPESNEQFF. The chain is built from TRBV29-1 and TRBJ2-1; D unclear. V was clipped by 6 bases and J by 6 bases, with 15 bases between them. Per germline, CDR1 SQVTM and CDR2 ANQGSEA. The CDR3 is 13 amino acids.

This clone was seen only once. The chain links TRBV7-2 to TRBJ2-2; D remains unclear. Trimming cost V 2 bases and J 4 bases, with 11 bases left between them. CDR3 length equals 15 residues. The germline V gene encodes CDR1 SGHTA and CDR2 FQGNSA. Written as DNA, the CDR3 is TGTGCCAGCAGCTTACTGGACCCTTCCACCGGGGAGCTGTTTTTT. Its protein is CASSLLDPSTGELFF.

The chain combines TRBV4-1 with TRBJ2-7, with TRBD1 matching over 8 bases. The length of the CDR3 is 16 residues. V was clipped by 1 base and J by 1 base; unmatched bases: 6. The germline gives CDR1 MGHRA, CDR2 YSYEKL. The CDR3 DNA reads as TGCGCCAGCAGCCAAGGAAGAACAGGGGGGTCCTACGAGCAGTACTTC. It is translated as CASSQGRTGGSYEQYF.

The chain has TRBV19 and TRBJ2-1, with unresolved D. The germline V gene has CDR1 LNHDA and CDR2 SQIVND (reference sequence). This CDR3 region has 14 residues. The V end lost 4 bases, the J end lost 3 bases, and 10 bases lay between the germline ends. The CDR3 nucleotides are TGTGCCAGTAGTAAAATAAGAAACTACAATGAGCAGTTCTTC. Its protein product is CASSKIRNYNEQFF.

The gene calls are TRBV15 and TRBJ2-1; 8 positions agree with TRBD1. In germline, CDR1 is LNHNV, CDR2 YYDKDF (reference sequence). After removal of 0 bases from V and 6 bases from J, the junction contained 7 bases not matched to a gene. The CDR3 spans 16 residues. CDR3 nucleotide sequence: TGTGCCACCAGCAGAGACCTCCAGGGGGCCTCCAATGAGCAGTTCTTC. It specifies CATSRDLQGASNEQFF.

CDR3 region: CASSLGGLADYEQYF. In DNA, the CDR3 is TGTGCCAGCAGCCTGGGGGGACTAGCGGACTACGAGCAGTACTTC. This sequence joins TRBV7-9 and TRBJ2-7, with 11 bases lining up with TRBD2. Germline CDR1 reads SEHNR; CDR2 reads FQNEAQ (reference sequence). There are 15 residues in the CDR3. J gave up 3 bases and V 5 bases, and 6 bases lay outside the gene matches.

The rearrangement joins TRBV11-3 to TRBJ2-7; D is possibly TRBD2 (6 bases). Trimming shortened V by 1 base and J by 7 bases, and 8 bases separated the two germline ends. The CDR3 has 12 amino acids. The germline CDR1 and CDR2 sequences are SGHNT and YENEEA. The chain's CDR3 is CASSLGGREQYF. The CDR3 DNA is TGTGCCAGCAGCTTAGGGGGGAGGGAGCAGTACTTC.

This clone was seen a single time. This rearrangement joins TRBV4-1 to TRBJ2-2, with TRBD2 matching over 7 bases. CDR1 is MGHRA and CDR2 is YSYEKL in the germline V gene. The V segment lost 4 bases and the J segment 1 base; nucleotides outside the gene matches: 9. The CDR3 runs to 17 residues. CDR3 loop: CASSLIGLVLNTGELFF. As DNA, the CDR3 is TGCGCCAGCAGCCTGATCGGACTAGTGCTGAACACCGGGGAGCTGTTTTTT.

V gene TRBV30 combines with J gene TRBJ1-1; tentatively, D is TRBD1 (5 bases). The CDR3 covers 11 residues. V was shortened by 1 base and J by 10 bases, with 10 bases between the two germline ends. The germline gives CDR1 GTSNPN, CDR2 SVGIG (reference sequence). CDR3 loop: CAWSGGGGAFF. As DNA, the CDR3 is TGTGCCTGGAGTGGCGGGGGGGGAGCTTTCTTT.

This sequence joins TRBV7-2 and TRBJ2-3; TRBD1 matches 8 bases. V was pared by 4 bases and J by 6 bases, with 6 bases of the junction left unmatched. Germline-derived CDR1 and CDR2 are SGHTA and FQGNSA. The CDR3 contains 14 residues. Written as DNA, the CDR3 is TGTGCCAGCAGCTCACCGCAGGGGGCGGATACGCAGTATTTT. Translated, it gives CASSSPQGADTQYF.

The chain links TRBV30 to TRBJ2-3; D is perhaps TRBD1 or TRBD2 (5 bases each). Between the trimmed V and J ends, which lost 3 bases and 1 base, there was a span of 5 bases. This CDR3 has 12 amino acids. CDR1 and CDR2 from the germline V gene are GTSNPN and SVGIG (reference sequence). CDR3 bases: TGTGCCTGGAGGGGGGGCACAGATACGCAGTATTTT. Translating gives CAWRGGTDTQYF.

The chain uses TRBV7-6 and TRBJ2-3; 8 nucleotides align to TRBD2. The CDR3 is made up of 15 amino acids. The trim removed 5 bases at V and 4 bases at J, leaving 8 bases unmatched. Germline V lookup: CDR1 SGHVS, CDR2 FNYEAQ. DNA for the CDR3: TGTGCCAGCAGCCCCAGCGGGAGTGGAGCAGATACGCAGTATTTT. Its translation: CASSPSGSGADTQYF.

The chain is built from TRBV27 and TRBJ2-5; D tentatively reads TRBD1 or TRBD2 (7 bases each). V was pared by 6 bases and J by 9 bases, with 14 bases between. The germline CDR1 and CDR2 sequences are MNHEY and SMNVEV (reference sequence). The CDR3 is 12 amino acids. As DNA, the CDR3 is TGTGCCAGCAGCAGGGGGGGGGAGGCCCAGTACTTC. It codes for CASSRGGEAQYF.